This is a list of T cell receptor beta chains from one sample in a study of response to subunit inactivated influenza vaccine. TCRdb redid the calling of the RT-PCR reads with MiXCR, one entry per CDR3 protein. The data contain roughly 700,000 distinct CDR3 sequences, approximately 14% of them seen just once; the ten biggest clones take up around 10%. This specimen was PBMCs from blood, taken less than 13 days after vaccination. These receptors were obtained from a man aged 45-65 years who received an inactivated influenza vaccine. CDR3s include the opening cysteine and the closing phenylalanine or tryptophan. The D gene is left open where the match is weak. Clone size is shown for a subset of rows, as once, few, many or a class of expanded clone.

NA,TRBV10-3,NA,TRBJ2-5,CAISEGAQETQYF,TGTGCCATCAGTGAGGGGGCCCAAGAGACCCAGTACTTC
TRBD1,TRBV15,NA,TRBJ2-7,CATSRDRDKWTGDSYEQYF,TGTGCCACCAGCAGAGATCGAGACAAATGGACAGGGGACAGCTACGAGCAGTACTTC
NA,TRBV12-3/TRBV12-4,few,TRBJ1-1,CASSQVSGAEAFF,TGTGCCAGCAGTCAAGTCTCGGGGGCTGAAGCTTTCTTT
NA,TRBV5-1,NA,TRBJ2-5,CASSLAQAAQETQYF,TGCGCCAGCAGCTTGGCCCAAGCGGCCCAAGAGACCCAGTACTTC
NA,TRBV29-1,NA,TRBJ1-4,CSVEDQARGEKLFF,TGCAGCGTTGAAGATCAGGCTAGGGGTGAAAAACTGTTTTTT
NA,TRBV29-1,few,TRBJ1-2,CSVEKEGTNYGYTF,TGCAGCGTTGAAAAGGAGGGGACTAACTATGGCTACACCTTC
TRBD2,TRBV10-1,NA,TRBJ2-1,CASSSGLAGGSNEQFF,TGCGCCAGCAGCTCGGGACTAGCGGGGGGGTCCAATGAGCAGTTCTTC
TRBD1,TRBV15,few,TRBJ1-4,CATSTRQGRNEKLFF,TGTGCCACCAGCACCAGACAGGGGAGGAATGAAAAACTGTTTTTT
NA,TRBV10-3,NA,TRBJ2-5,CAISESRADQETQYF,TGTGCCATCAGTGAGTCGAGGGCAGACCAAGAGACCCAGTACTTC
NA,TRBV28,NA,TRBJ2-3,CASSLRYGRGADTQYF,TGTGCCAGCAGTCTACGCTACGGGAGAGGGGCAGATACGCAGTATTTT
NA,TRBV15,NA,TRBJ1-1,CATSRDNRENTEAFF,TGTGCCACCAGCAGAGATAACCGGGAAAACACTGAAGCTTTCTTT
NA,TRBV5-1,NA,TRBJ2-5,CASSLMEGETQYF,TGCGCCAGCAGCCTCATGGAGGGAGAGACCCAGTACTTC
TRBD2,TRBV12-3/TRBV12-4,many,TRBJ2-2,CASRPRLAGPGELFF,TGTGCCAGCAGGCCCAGGCTAGCGGGACCCGGGGAGCTGTTTTTT
TRBD1,TRBV5-1,few,TRBJ1-1,CASSSIPQGRNTEAFF,TGCGCCAGCAGCTCAATACCACAGGGGAGGAATACTGAAGCTTTCTTT
TRBD2,TRBV6-2/TRBV6-3,NA,TRBJ2-1,CASSPGLAGGARFF,TGTGCCAGCAGCCCCGGACTAGCGGGAGGAGCCCGGTTCTTC
TRBD2,TRBV7-3,many,TRBJ2-3,CASSRLAGGPGGTDTQYF,TGTGCCAGCAGCAGATTAGCGGGAGGGCCAGGAGGCACAGATACGCAGTATTTT
NA,TRBV5-1,NA,TRBJ1-3,CASSLEGQNSGNTIYF,TGCGCCAGCAGCTTGGAAGGACAAAACTCTGGAAACACCATATATTTT
TRBD2,TRBV11-1,NA,TRBJ2-3,CASSSAPGRGSKADTQYF,TGTGCCAGCAGCTCCGCACCTGGGAGGGGTTCTAAGGCAGATACGCAGTATTTT